A selection of T cell receptor beta chains follows, all from one sample in a study of T-cell memory formation after mild COVID-19. TCRdb reprocessed the 5' RACE reads with MiXCR, giving one entry per CDR3 protein. Of about 190,000 distinct CDR3 sequences in the sample, roughly 18% were seen once. The sequenced material came from PBMCs or a T cell subset sorted from them (not recorded which). The source is an adult woman who had mild COVID-19 (a few samples of this study predate the infection). Cell type and time point are not known. Each CDR3 is given with its conserved first and last residue. Fields, in order: CDR3 DNA, CDR3 protein, D gene, clone size, J gene, V gene. The D gene is left open where the match is weak. Not every row has a clone size; where given, it reads once, few, many or a size class.

DNA: TGTCCCAGCAGCTTAGGACGACAGCCAAATGAAAAACTGTTTTTT
CDR3: CPSSLGRQPNEKLFF
D: -
size: -
J: TRBJ1-4
V: TRBV7-6

DNA: TGTGCCAGCAGCTTAAGTCCGGGGGTTACCTATGGCTACACCTTC
CDR3: CASSLSPGVTYGYTF
D: -
size: -
J: TRBJ1-2
V: TRBV7-3

DNA: TGTGCCAGCAGTCTACACCCGGGACAGGGGCCCTCCTACGAGCAGTACTTC
CDR3: CASSLHPGQGPSYEQYF
D: TRBD1
size: few
J: TRBJ2-7
V: TRBV12-3/TRBV12-4

DNA: TGTGCCAGCAGAACCGGGACTAGCATGTACGAGCAGTACTTC
CDR3: CASRTGTSMYEQYF
D: TRBD2
size: -
J: TRBJ2-7
V: TRBV6-1

DNA: TGTGCCAGCAGCGTAGTGGTAGACAGGGGCGGCTACACCTTC
CDR3: CASSVVVDRGGYTF
D: TRBD1
size: few
J: TRBJ1-2
V: TRBV9

DNA: TGTGCTAGCAGCTTAGGGCAGAGATCGGAGCAGTTCTTC
CDR3: CASSLGQRSEQFF
D: -
size: -
J: TRBJ2-1
V: TRBV7-7

DNA: TGTGCCAGCAGCTTTGGCAGGGGACAAGAGACCCAGTACTTC
CDR3: CASSFGRGQETQYF
D: -
size: many
J: TRBJ2-5
V: TRBV7-2

DNA: TGCAGTGCTCCCCTGGAGGCGGGGTACTACAATGAGCAGTTCTTC
CDR3: CSAPLEAGYYNEQFF
D: -
size: -
J: TRBJ2-1
V: TRBV20-1

DNA: TGCGCCAGCAGCGGAGACAGGGGCGAGCAGTACTTC
CDR3: CASSGDRGEQYF
D: TRBD1
size: many
J: TRBJ2-7
V: TRBV5-1

DNA: TGTGCCACCAGCCCGCCGGTCTCCTACACTGAGCAGTTTTTC
CDR3: CATSPPVSYTEQFF
D: -
size: -
J: TRBJ2-1
V: TRBV3-1

DNA: TGTGCCAGCAGCGCTCGCGGGCCCGGAGGAGATACGCAGTATTTT
CDR3: CASSARGPGGDTQYF
D: -
size: -
J: TRBJ2-3
V: TRBV9

DNA: TGTGCCAGCTCACCAACCGGGACTAGCTCTGGGGCCAACGTCCTGACTTTC
CDR3: CASSPTGTSSGANVLTF
D: TRBD2
size: -
J: TRBJ2-6
V: TRBV18

DNA: TGTGCCAGCAGCCCCTGGGCTAGCGGCACCGGGGAGCTGTTTTTT
CDR3: CASSPWASGTGELFF
D: TRBD2
size: few
J: TRBJ2-2
V: TRBV12-3/TRBV12-4

DNA: TGTGCCAGCAGTAAAACGACAGGCTCCGAGCAGTACTTC
CDR3: CASSKTTGSEQYF
D: -
size: -
J: TRBJ2-7
V: TRBV12-3/TRBV12-4

DNA: TGTGCCACCAGTGAGGCAGGGGTACGGGCGCAGTTCTTC
CDR3: CATSEAGVRAQFF
D: -
size: -
J: TRBJ2-1
V: TRBV24-1

DNA: TGTGCCAGCAGTTCCTACCGGGACAGGGCTTTCAACGAGCAGTACTTC
CDR3: CASSSYRDRAFNEQYF
D: TRBD1
size: -
J: TRBJ2-7
V: TRBV27

DNA: TGTGCCAGCAGCTCCAGACAGGGTACACGGGAAAAACTGTTTTTT
CDR3: CASSSRQGTREKLFF
D: TRBD1
size: -
J: TRBJ1-4
V: TRBV5-6

DNA: TGTGCCAGCAGCTTAATGAACACCGGGGAGCTGTTTTTT
CDR3: CASSLMNTGELFF
D: -
size: -
J: TRBJ2-2
V: TRBV7-3

DNA: TGTGCCAGCAGCTTCCGGGCTCCGAACACCGGGGAGCTGTTTTTT
CDR3: CASSFRAPNTGELFF
D: -
size: -
J: TRBJ2-2
V: TRBV7-2

DNA: TGCGCCAGCAGCCAAGTCGTACGACAGCCGAACACTGAAGCTTTCTTT
CDR3: CASSQVVRQPNTEAFF
D: -
size: -
J: TRBJ1-1
V: TRBV4-1

DNA: TGTGCCAGCAGTGTTGGACTAGTTCTCAGCAACTTC
CDR3: CASSVGLVLSNF
D: TRBD2
size: -
J: TRBJ2-4
V: TRBV2

DNA: TGTGCCAGCAGCTTCGGCGAGACCCAGTACTTC
CDR3: CASSFGETQYF
D: -
size: many
J: TRBJ2-5
V: TRBV7-2

DNA: TGTGCCAGCAGCTCCGGACAGGGTAAACGAGAGACCCAGTACTTC
CDR3: CASSSGQGKRETQYF
D: TRBD1
size: few
J: TRBJ2-5
V: TRBV5-5

DNA: TGTGCCAGCAGCTTAGATTCAGCGGGGGGGTCGGAGACCCAGTACTTC
CDR3: CASSLDSAGGSETQYF
D: TRBD2
size: -
J: TRBJ2-5
V: TRBV11-2

DNA: TGTGCCTGGAACCGCAGGGAGAGGGATACGCAGTATTTT
CDR3: CAWNRRERDTQYF
D: -
size: -
J: TRBJ2-3
V: TRBV30

DNA: TGTGCCAGTAGTTGGCAGGAAAACATTCAGTACTTC
CDR3: CASSWQENIQYF
D: -
size: few
J: TRBJ2-4
V: TRBV19

DNA: TGTGCCAGCAGTAGGGCTGGAAACACTGAAGCTTTCTTT
CDR3: CASSRAGNTEAFF
D: -
size: few
J: TRBJ1-1
V: TRBV25-1

DNA: TGTGCCAGCACCCCGACAGGGCGGGGAGTCGCCGGGGAGCTGTTTTTT
CDR3: CASTPTGRGVAGELFF
D: -
size: few
J: TRBJ2-2
V: TRBV9

DNA: TGCGCCAGCAGCTTGGAACAGGGAGCCGGGAAGCAGTACTTC
CDR3: CASSLEQGAGKQYF
D: -
size: few
J: TRBJ2-7
V: TRBV5-1

DNA: TGTGCCAGCAGCTCTCGACGGAACTACAATGAGCAGTTCTTC
CDR3: CASSSRRNYNEQFF
D: -
size: -
J: TRBJ2-1
V: TRBV13

DNA: TGCGCCAGCAGCTTGGCGGCAGGGAATACTTCACCCCTCCACTTT
CDR3: CASSLAAGNTSPLHF
D: -
size: many
J: TRBJ1-6
V: TRBV5-1

DNA: TGCAGCGTCACGTCGGGGGGTGTGGGTTATGGCTACACCTTC
CDR3: CSVTSGGVGYGYTF
D: -
size: few
J: TRBJ1-2
V: TRBV29-1

DNA: TGTGCCAGCTCACCACCGGGGCGACAAGAGACCCAGTACTTC
CDR3: CASSPPGRQETQYF
D: -
size: few
J: TRBJ2-5
V: TRBV18

DNA: TGTGCCACCAGTGAGGGTGGGATCTCCTACGAGCAGTACTTC
CDR3: CATSEGGISYEQYF
D: -
size: few
J: TRBJ2-7
V: TRBV24-1

DNA: TGTGCCAGCAGTTTCGCGGAGACCCAGTACTTC
CDR3: CASSFAETQYF
D: -
size: many
J: TRBJ2-5
V: TRBV12-3/TRBV12-4

DNA: TGCAGTGCCCAACGGGACAGGGCCTACGAGCAGTACTTC
CDR3: CSAQRDRAYEQYF
D: TRBD1
size: -
J: TRBJ2-7
V: TRBV20-1

DNA: TGTGCCAGCAGCTTGTTGTACGGGTTGGTGACTGAAGCTTTCTTT
CDR3: CASSLLYGLVTEAFF
D: -
size: -
J: TRBJ1-1
V: TRBV5-6

DNA: TGTGCCTGGAGGGGACAGGAAGAGACCCAGTACTTC
CDR3: CAWRGQEETQYF
D: TRBD1
size: few
J: TRBJ2-5
V: TRBV30

DNA: TGCAGTGCTAGAGTTTCCAAGGGAGGACAGCCCCAGCATTTT
CDR3: CSARVSKGGQPQHF
D: -
size: -
J: TRBJ1-5
V: TRBV20-1

DNA: TGTGCCAGCAGCTTGTCGGGACAGCAGAACACTGAAGCTTTCTTT
CDR3: CASSLSGQQNTEAFF
D: TRBD1
size: few
J: TRBJ1-1
V: TRBV7-9